The 22 T cell receptor beta chains in this list originate from one sample, sequenced in a study of T cell responses to AZD1222 COVID-19 vaccine (dated by TCRdb to the early 2020s). The time point label, as the study defines it: about 28 days (+/-7) after the second vaccine dose. The library was made by the immunoSEQ multiplex PCR assay. The source is immuneACCESS, and TCRdb retained only in-frame sequences with V and J called. Part of the clones is not carried over; for the studies checked, unresolved V genes explain less than half of this, and the remainder is unexplained. This sample has about 120,000 clones in its table, and more than 70% of those were observed once. The ten top clones hold roughly 18% of the sample. The sequencing here drew on peripheral blood, taken 28 days after the second AZD1222 dose. The origin of the receptors is an adult who received the AZD1222 COVID-19 vaccine.

The chain is built from TRBV6-5 and TRBJ1-6; D may be TRBD1 (5 bases). Trimming cost V 0 bases and J 10 bases, with 10 bases left between them. Germline V gene lookup returns CDR1 MNHEY and CDR2 SVGAGI. This CDR3 comprises 14 residues. CDR3 in amino acids: CASSYSRDQSPLHF. CDR3 DNA: TGTGCCAGCAGTTACTCTAGGGACCAATCACCCCTCCACTTT.

V usage is TRBV3-1 (or the pseudogene TRBV3-2) and J usage is TRBJ2-7; a possible D gene is TRBD2 (5 bases). The CDR3 runs to 14 residues. Trimming left V 4 bases short and J 5 bases short, with 15 bases between. Germline V gene sequence: CDR1 LGHDT, CDR2 YNNKEL (reference sequence). CDR3 residues: CASSPSGGRHEQYF. CDR3 DNA sequence: TGTGCCAGCAGCCCGTCCGGAGGTCGGCACGAGCAGTACTTC.

V usage is TRBV7-2 and J usage is TRBJ2-5; TRBD2 agrees at 11 bases. Germline V CDR1 and CDR2: SGHTA, FQGNSA. This CDR3 has 14 residues. Losses at the gene ends were 5 bases for V and 4 bases for J; bases not matched to a gene: 3. As DNA, the CDR3 is TGTGCCAGCAGCCAACTAGCGGGAGTAGAGACCCAGTACTTC. It encodes CASSQLAGVETQYF.

The rearrangement uses TRBV9 and TRBJ1-2; no clear D gene. Trimming removed 1 base from V and 6 bases from J, with 19 bases in between. In germline, CDR1 is SGDLS, CDR2 YYNGEE. The CDR3 consists of 16 residues. The CDR3 protein is CASSVSLAGAGNGYTF. The DNA of the CDR3 is TGTGCCAGCAGCGTATCCCTTGCCGGTGCGGGAAATGGCTACACCTTC.

The sample holds a few counts of this clone. The V call is TRBV18, the J call TRBJ1-5; 12 positions agree with TRBD1. The J segment lost 4 bases and the V segment lost 0 bases, leaving 7 bases of the junction unmatched. This CDR3 spans 18 amino acids. Germline assignment: CDR1 KGHSH and CDR2 LQKENI. The CDR3 DNA sequence: TGTGCCAGCTCACCACCGGGACAGGGGGCTCTGAGAAATCAGCCCCAGCATTTT. Amino acids: CASSPPGQGALRNQPQHF.

In its sample, this clone was seen once. The chain has TRBV7-9 and TRBJ1-1; maybe TRBD1 (5 bases). Looked up from germline, CDR1 is SEHNR and CDR2 is FQNEAQ (reference sequence). V shed 2 bases and J shed 3 bases, with 13 bases lying between them. This CDR3 is 15 amino acids long. CDR3 nucleotide sequence: TGTGCCAGCAGCTTATACCCCCAGGGAGACACTGAAGCTTTCTTT. Translation gives CASSLYPQGDTEAFF.

On this clone: The sample holds other DNA sequences that translate to the same CDR3. The chain carries TRBV6-4 and TRBJ1-1; no clear D gene. The CDR3 sequence is 13 residues long. In germline, CDR1 is MRHNA, CDR2 SNTAGT. Trimming shortened V by 0 bases and J by 4 bases, and 6 bases separated the two germline ends. CDR3 sequence reads: CASSDSPLTEAFF. CDR3 coding DNA: TGTGCCAGCAGTGACTCTCCCCTCACTGAAGCTTTCTTT.

The chain combines TRBV2 with TRBJ1-1, with D perhaps TRBD1 (6 bases). CDR1 SNHLY and CDR2 FYNNEI come from the germline V gene. The CDR3 contains 12 residues. The V end lost 7 bases, the J end lost 3 bases, and 9 bases lay between the germline ends. The CDR3 spells CASTGEYTEAFF. The DNA for the CDR3 is TGTGCCAGCACAGGGGAGTACACTGAAGCTTTCTTT.

This clone was seen just once. V gene TRBV6-4 combines with J gene TRBJ2-3; 11 bases map to TRBD2. Germline V gene data show CDR1 as MRHNA and CDR2 as SNTAGT. The V and J ends lost 4 bases and 1 base, in that order; junction bases with no gene match: 1. The CDR3 runs 15 residues. CDR3 nucleotide sequence: TGTGCCAGCAGTGTGACTAGCGGGGGCACAGATACGCAGTATTTT. Translated, it gives CASSVTSGGTDTQYF.

About this clone: This CDR3 is also generated by other DNA sequences in the sample. The rearrangement joins TRBV19 to TRBJ1-5; the D is unclear. CDR3 length: 16 residues. Germline CDR1 is LNHDA and CDR2 is SQIVND (reference sequence). V was clipped by 1 base and J by 0 bases, with 10 bases between them. The CDR3 loop is CASSIVGGYSNQPQHF. The CDR3 nucleotides are TGTGCCAGTAGTATAGTGGGCGGCTATAGCAATCAGCCCCAGCATTTT. The full variable domain, in which reference TRBV19 and TRBJ1-5 provide the parts outside the CDR3, is DGGITQSPKYLFRKEGQNVTLSCEQNLNHDAMYWYRQDPGQGLRLIYYSQIVNDFQKGDIAEGYSVSREKKESFPLTVTSAQKNPTAFYLCASSIVGGYSNQPQHFGDGTRLSIL.

This clone showed up just a few times. This chain uses TRBV13 with TRBJ1-2; 9 bases map to TRBD1. The J segment lost 0 bases and the V segment lost 5 bases, leaving 28 bases of the junction unmatched. In germline, CDR1 is PRHDT, CDR2 FYEKMQ (reference sequence). This CDR3 has 23 amino acids. CDR3 sequence reads: CASSIPGQGSVQLGSVANYGYTF. The DNA of the CDR3 is TGTGCCAGCAGCATACCGGGACAGGGCTCGGTTCAGCTCGGAAGCGTGGCTAACTATGGCTACACCTTC.

The CDR3 sequence: CASSFSRRDSNQPQHF. CDR3 DNA sequence: TGTGCCAGCAGCTTTTCCCGACGGGATAGCAATCAGCCCCAGCATTTT. The V gene is TRBV5-6, the J gene TRBJ1-5; D gene uncertain. The CDR3 consists of 16 residues. Germline V gene data show CDR1 as SGHDT and CDR2 as YYEEEE. V shed 2 bases and J shed 0 bases, with 12 bases lying between them.

This clone occurred once. This chain uses TRBV11-2 with TRBJ2-3; 12 bases agree with TRBD1. V dropped 3 bases and J dropped 14; count of bases not matched to a gene: 6. The CDR3 runs to 13 residues. Germline V gene sequence: CDR1 SGHAT, CDR2 FQNNGV. Here the CDR3 reads CASSLTGQGARYF. The DNA for the CDR3 is TGTGCCAGCAGCTTGACGGGACAGGGGGCGCGGTATTTT.

This rearrangement joins TRBV5-1 to TRBJ1-2, with TRBD1 matching 10 bases. CDR1 and CDR2 from the germline V gene are SGHRS and YFSETQ. There are 14 residues in the CDR3. V was clipped by 3 bases and J by 7 bases; unmatched bases: 6. This CDR3 is CASSWGQGPGGYTF. The CDR3 DNA reads as TGCGCCAGCAGCTGGGGACAGGGGCCTGGTGGCTACACCTTC.

This clone occurred once. The chain uses TRBV19 and TRBJ1-1; D not resolved. The CDR3 covers 13 residues. Trimming left V 3 bases short and J 0 bases short, with 5 bases between. Germline assignment: CDR1 LNHDA and CDR2 SQIVND (reference sequence). The CDR3 region is CASSISLNTEAFF. For the CDR3, the DNA is TGTGCCAGTAGTATCTCTTTGAACACTGAAGCTTTCTTT.

The chain employs TRBV7-2 and TRBJ1-2; D uncertain. The CDR3 has 14 residues. V lost 5 bases and J lost 8, with 18 bases in between. CDR1 is SGHTA, CDR2 FQGNSA, per germline. Here the CDR3 reads CASSPNPGDGGYTF. The CDR3 DNA reads TGTGCCAGCAGCCCAAATCCTGGGGATGGGGGCTACACCTTC.

The V call is TRBV19, the J call TRBJ2-1; D is unresolved. Germline lookup yields CDR1 LNHDA and CDR2 SQIVND (reference sequence). Between the trimmed V and J ends, which lost 5 bases and 4 bases, there was a span of 12 bases. The CDR3 has 14 amino acids. The CDR3 loop reads CASSPGSVYNEQFF. CDR3 sequence (DNA): TGTGCCAGTAGTCCCGGGTCTGTATACAATGAGCAGTTCTTC.

The CDR3 nucleotides read TGTGCCAGAAGCTTGAGTGGCGGGGGGACTTTGTGTAAGTACTTC. Its translation is CARSLSGGGTLCKYF. The chain couples TRBV5-3 to TRBJ2-7, with 8 bases fitting TRBD2. TRBV5-3 is an ORF; its function is uncertain. The CDR3 spans 15 residues. The V segment lost 1 base and the J segment 11 bases; nucleotides outside the gene matches: 14.

Here the CDR3 reads CASSPSPDTEAFF. The DNA of the CDR3 is TGTGCCAGCAGTCCGAGCCCGGACACTGAAGCTTTCTTT. J is TRBJ1-1 and V is TRBV9, with D hard to call. Germline CDR1 reads SGDLS; CDR2 reads YYNGEE. Deletions cut 5 bases from V and 3 bases from J, with 11 bases between. This CDR3 has 13 residues.

The chain combines TRBV3-1 (or the pseudogene TRBV3-2) with TRBJ2-5; D perhaps matches TRBD1 (5 bases). CDR1 and CDR2 from the germline V gene are LGHDT and YNNKEL (reference sequence). Trimming removed 2 bases at V and 4 bases at J, with 11 bases between. The CDR3 extends over 14 amino acids. The CDR3 DNA follows: TGTGCCAGCAGCCAACCAGGGCCTCTAGAGACCCAGTACTTC. Protein sequence: CASSQPGPLETQYF.

This chain uses TRBV10-3 with TRBJ1-4; D gene unclear. The CDR3 has 11 residues. Germline V lookup: CDR1 ENHRY, CDR2 SYGVKD. V lost 0 bases and J 7 bases, leaving 0 bases between the germline ends. In DNA, the CDR3 is TGTGCCATCAGTGAGTCTGAAAAACTGTTTTTT. This encodes CAISESEKLFF.

The J gene is TRBJ2-7, the V gene TRBV6-6; 11 bases are shared with TRBD2. Germline CDR1 is MNHNY and CDR2 is SVGAGI (reference sequence). The CDR3 consists of 14 residues. V dropped 6 bases and J dropped 0; count of bases not matched to a gene: 1. CDR3 DNA: TGTGCCAGCAGGACTAGCGGGAACTCCTACGAGCAGTACTTC. It encodes CASRTSGNSYEQYF.